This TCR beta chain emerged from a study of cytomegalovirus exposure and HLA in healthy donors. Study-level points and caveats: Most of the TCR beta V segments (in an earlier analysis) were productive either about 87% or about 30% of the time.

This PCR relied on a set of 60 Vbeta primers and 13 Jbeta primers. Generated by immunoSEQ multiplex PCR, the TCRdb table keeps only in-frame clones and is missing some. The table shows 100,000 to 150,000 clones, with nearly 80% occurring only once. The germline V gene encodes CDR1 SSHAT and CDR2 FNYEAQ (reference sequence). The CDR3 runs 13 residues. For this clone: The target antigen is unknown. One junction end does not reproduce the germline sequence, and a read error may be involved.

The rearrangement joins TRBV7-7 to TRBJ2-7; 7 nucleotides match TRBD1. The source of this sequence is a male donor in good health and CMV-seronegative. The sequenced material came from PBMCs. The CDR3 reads CASSPRPQGEQYF. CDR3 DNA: TGTGCTAGCAGCCCCCGGCCACAGGGGGAGCAGTACTTC. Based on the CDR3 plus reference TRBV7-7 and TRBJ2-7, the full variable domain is GAGVSQSPRYKVTKRGQDVTLRCDPISSHATLYWYQQALGQGPEFLTYFNYEAQPDKSGLPSDRFSAERPEGSISTLTIQRTEQRDSAMYRCASSPRPQGEQYFGPGTRLTVT.